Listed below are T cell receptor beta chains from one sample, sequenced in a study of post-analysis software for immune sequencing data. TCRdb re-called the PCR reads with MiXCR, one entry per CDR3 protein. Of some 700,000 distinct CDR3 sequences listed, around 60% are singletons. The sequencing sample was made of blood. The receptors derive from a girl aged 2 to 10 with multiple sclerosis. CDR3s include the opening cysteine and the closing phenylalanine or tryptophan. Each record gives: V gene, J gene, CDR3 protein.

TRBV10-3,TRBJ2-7,CATKPVDSYEQYF
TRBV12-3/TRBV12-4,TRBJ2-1,CASSSTGAVEQFF
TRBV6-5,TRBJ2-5,CASSYELAGGLETQYF
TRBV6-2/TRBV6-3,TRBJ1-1,CASSPLRDGVTEAFF
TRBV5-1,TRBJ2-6,CASSLVTVSGANVLTF
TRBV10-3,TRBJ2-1,CAITRGSGEEEQFF
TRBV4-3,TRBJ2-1,CASSQDTFPGNEQFF
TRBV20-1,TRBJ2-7,CSARRLAGTLYEQYF
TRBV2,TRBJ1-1,CASRGRGRVEAFF
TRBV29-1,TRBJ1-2,CSVFGHRDNYGYTF
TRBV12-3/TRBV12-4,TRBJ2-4,CASSLVGKVNIQYF
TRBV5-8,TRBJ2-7,CASSQDRTLSNEQYF
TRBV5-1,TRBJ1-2,CASSLASGGVGYGYTF
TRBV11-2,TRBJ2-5,CASSGLAEETQYF
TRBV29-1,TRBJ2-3,CSVDVAYTDTQYF
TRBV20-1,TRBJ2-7,CSAATGTGGTDTQYF